The 23 T cell receptor beta chains below were found in one sample sequenced in a study of blood T cell repertoires in COVID-19. Sequenced by immunoSEQ multiplex PCR; TCRdb stores in-frame clones only, minus some. Among 95,000 to 110,000 clones listed, roughly 80% were seen once. The sample consisted of peripheral blood. The receptors stem from a woman aged 80 or older with active or convalescent COVID-19.

This chain joins TRBV4-3 and TRBJ2-6; D possibly corresponds to TRBD2 (5 bases). The CDR3 totals 14 residues. V was trimmed by 4 bases and J by 4 bases, leaving 8 bases between them. Germline V lookup: CDR1 LGHNA, CDR2 YSLEER. CDR3 DNA: TGCGCCAGCAGCCGGGAGTCCGGGGCCAACGTCCTGACTTTC. Translation gives CASSRESGANVLTF.

V and J are TRBV7-9 and TRBJ2-5; 9 bases fit TRBD1. There are 14 residues in the CDR3. V was pared by 3 bases and J by 3 bases, with 2 bases of the junction left unmatched. The germline V gene encodes CDR1 SEHNR and CDR2 FQNEAQ (reference sequence). DNA of the CDR3: TGTGCCAGCAGCTTTTGGACAGGGGAAGAGACCCAGTACTTC. Translating gives CASSFWTGEETQYF.

The V call is TRBV19, the J call TRBJ2-3; TRBD1 agrees at 7 bases. V trimming: 2 bases; J trimming: 3 bases; junction bases outside the gene matches: 5. Looked up from germline, CDR1 is LNHDA and CDR2 is SQIVND (reference sequence). The CDR3 sequence is 15 residues long. CDR3 residues: CASSIQGQPTDTQYF. CDR3 nucleotides: TGTGCCAGTAGTATACAGGGACAGCCGACAGATACGCAGTATTTT.

The chain links TRBV7-9 to TRBJ2-1; 9 bases align to TRBD1. The CDR3 is 16 amino acids. After removal of 3 bases from V and 7 bases from J, the junction contained 10 bases not matched to a gene. Germline values: CDR1 SEHNR, CDR2 FQNEAQ (reference sequence). The CDR3 DNA is TGTGCCAGCAGCTTGTTTACCGGGACAGGGAAGAATGAGCAGTTCTTC. Encoded protein: CASSLFTGTGKNEQFF.

The chain uses TRBV18 and TRBJ2-5; unclear D gene. Germline V lookup: CDR1 KGHSH, CDR2 LQKENI. Trimming took 0 bases from V and 3 from J, leaving 11 bases between them. The CDR3 runs to 15 residues. The CDR3 region is CASSPPSGWKETQYF. CDR3 nucleotides: TGTGCCAGCTCACCACCGTCAGGTTGGAAAGAGACCCAGTACTTC.

The J gene is TRBJ2-1, the V gene TRBV6-6, with 10 bases lining up with TRBD1. Looked up from germline, CDR1 is MNHNY and CDR2 is SVGAGI (reference sequence). The CDR3 has 16 amino acids. The V gene end was trimmed by 5 bases and the J gene end by 3 bases; junction bases not matched to a gene: 7. The CDR3 DNA follows: TGTGCCAGCAGTCCCACGGACAGGGGGGACTACAATGAGCAGTTCTTC. It specifies CASSPTDRGDYNEQFF.

The chain joins TRBV4-3 to TRBJ2-3; TRBD1 aligns across 8 bases. This CDR3 contains 15 residues. CDR1 LGHNA and CDR2 YSLEER come from the germline V gene. V was clipped by 1 base and J by 5 bases; unmatched bases: 5. The CDR3 region has the DNA TGCGCCAGCAGCCAAGTTCAGGGGGCAATAGATACGCAGTATTTT. Translated, it gives CASSQVQGAIDTQYF.

The rearrangement links TRBV5-1 to TRBJ2-1, with 8 bases lining up with TRBD2. The CDR3 consists of 16 residues. The junction had 6 bases not matched to a gene; V was cut back by 3 bases and J by 1 base. From germline, CDR1 is SGHRS and CDR2 YFSETQ. CDR3 residues: CASSSGGGPSYNEQFF. Here the CDR3 DNA reads TGCGCCAGCAGCTCCGGGGGGGGCCCATCCTACAATGAGCAGTTCTTC.

V and J are TRBV5-1 and TRBJ1-4; D perhaps matches TRBD1 (5 bases). Trimming took off 4 bases at V and 7 bases at J, with 17 bases between the two ends. The CDR3 has 15 amino acids. Per the germline V gene, CDR1 is SGHRS and CDR2 is YFSETQ. CDR3 bases: TGCGCCAGCAGCCAAGCTCAGGGTAAAGGTGAAAAACTGTTTTTT. Residues: CASSQAQGKGEKLFF.

This clone came up once. The V gene is TRBV29-1, the J gene TRBJ2-1, with 11 bases lining up with TRBD2. V trimming: 5 bases; J trimming: 10 bases; junction bases outside the gene matches: 13. Germline lookup yields CDR1 SQVTM and CDR2 ANQGSEA. CDR3 length equals 15 residues. For the CDR3, the DNA is TGCAGCGTTACGCCCGGGACTAGCGGAATGTGGGAGCAGTTCTTC. Translating gives CSVTPGTSGMWEQFF.

V usage is TRBV7-6 and J usage is TRBJ2-6; 8 bases are shared with TRBD1. CDR1 SGHVS and CDR2 FNYEAQ come from the germline V gene. With V trimmed by 5 bases and J by 0 bases, 3 bases remained unmatched. CDR3 length: 16 amino acids. CDR3 sequence reads: CASSRDRSSGANVLTF. The CDR3 DNA reads as TGTGCCAGCAGCCGGGACAGGAGCTCTGGGGCCAACGTCCTGACTTTC.

This clone was detected only once. This sequence joins TRBV19 and TRBJ2-4; 11 nucleotides align to TRBD2. Looked up from germline, CDR1 is LNHDA and CDR2 is SQIVND (reference sequence). J gave up 6 bases and V 4 bases, and 8 bases lay outside the gene matches. The CDR3 contains 16 residues. This CDR3 reads CASSTSTSGVLNIQYF. The CDR3 bases are TGTGCCAGTAGTACTTCGACTAGCGGGGTTTTAAACATTCAGTACTTC.

This chain links TRBV9 with TRBJ1-4, with D hard to call. The length of the CDR3 is 15 residues. The germline V and J ends were trimmed by 4 bases and 10 bases, with 20 bases remaining between them. CDR1 and CDR2 (germline): SGDLS, YYNGEE. The CDR3 coding sequence is TGTGCCAGCAGCCCCCGGGAACTACGGGGTGGAAAACTGTTTTTT. Its protein is CASSPRELRGGKLFF.

J is TRBJ1-5 and V is TRBV6-5, with a possible D match to TRBD1 (5 bases). Germline values: CDR1 MNHEY, CDR2 SVGAGI. Trimming removed 6 bases from V and 4 bases from J, with 10 bases in between. The CDR3 has 13 residues. This chain's CDR3 is CASRRTKNQPQHF. DNA for the CDR3: TGTGCCAGCAGGAGGACAAAGAATCAGCCCCAGCATTTT.

The V call is TRBV5-6, the J call TRBJ1-2; D possibly corresponds to TRBD1 (5 bases). Germline CDR1 is SGHDT and CDR2 is YYEEEE. V lost 3 bases and J lost 4, with 16 bases in between. The CDR3 loop spans 15 amino acids. CDR3 DNA: TGTGCCAGCAGCTCTCAGTTTAGGGGCGTCTATGGCTACACCTTC. Its translation is CASSSQFRGVYGYTF.

V and J are TRBV6-1 and TRBJ1-1, with D perhaps matching TRBD1 (5 bases). Germline CDR1 MNHNS, CDR2 SASEGT. The CDR3 is 16 amino acids. Between the trimmed V and J ends, which lost 2 bases and 4 bases, there was a span of 17 bases. As DNA, the CDR3 is TGTGCCAGCAGTGAACCCCGCATAGGGGCGAGCACTGAAGCTTTCTTT. Its protein product is CASSEPRIGASTEAFF.

The CDR3 nucleotides are TGTGCCAGCAGCTACAGGGCGAGCACAGATACGCAGTATTTT. Protein: CASSYRASTDTQYF. This rearrangement joins TRBV28 to TRBJ2-3, with a weak D call TRBD1 (6 bases). V was shortened by 6 bases and J by 0 bases, with 10 bases between the two germline ends. CDR3 size: 14 residues. Germline-derived CDR1 and CDR2 are MDHEN and SYDVKM.

This clone came up a few times. The rearrangement uses TRBV15 and TRBJ1-5; 8 positions match TRBD1. The CDR3 totals 17 residues. Per germline, CDR1 LNHNV and CDR2 YYDKDF (reference sequence). The ends lost 0 bases at V and 3 bases at J; junction bases unmatched: 7. The CDR3, as DNA: TGTGCCACCAGCAGAGAGGCAGGGGGCCGCTTCAATCAGCCCCAGCATTTT. It specifies CATSREAGGRFNQPQHF. The whole variable domain, remainder taken from reference TRBV15 and TRBJ1-5, is DAMVIQNPRYQVTQFGKPVTLSCSQTLNHNVMYWYQQKSSQAPKLLFHYYDKDFNNEADTPDNFQSRRPNTSFCFLDIRSPGLGDTAMYLCATSREAGGRFNQPQHFGDGTRLSIL.

Here the CDR3 reads CATAFRGGSEKLFF. In DNA, the CDR3 is TGTGCCACCGCCTTTAGGGGCGGAAGTGAAAAACTGTTTTTT. The chain uses TRBV6-5 and TRBJ1-4, with D possibly matching TRBD1 (5 bases). Germline CDR1 MNHEY, CDR2 SVGAGI. The CDR3 length is 14 residues. V lost 10 bases and J lost 7, with 19 bases in between.

V usage is TRBV7-2 and J usage is TRBJ1-1, with D tentatively TRBD1 (6 bases). The CDR3 spans 16 residues. Germline V lookup: CDR1 SGHTA, CDR2 FQGNSA. The V gene lost 3 bases and the J gene lost 0 bases, with 14 bases spanning the gap. The CDR3 nucleotides are TGTGCCAGCAGCTTCCAACAGGGTCCCTTGAACACTGAAGCTTTCTTT. As protein: CASSFQQGPLNTEAFF.

The rearrangement joins TRBV24-1 to TRBJ2-2; D is ambiguous. The CDR3 covers 16 residues. Germline CDR1 KGHDR, CDR2 SFDVKD. Trimming took off 2 bases at V and 2 bases at J, with 11 bases between the two ends. CDR3 loop: CATSDSVPTNTGELFF. The CDR3 nucleotides read TGTGCCACCAGTGATTCAGTCCCGACAAACACCGGGGAGCTGTTTTTT.

The rearrangement links TRBV6-2 or TRBV6-3 to TRBJ1-1; D may be TRBD1 (5 bases). Germline-derived CDR1 and CDR2 are MNHEY and SVGEGT. The CDR3 runs to 15 residues. Trimming stripped 4 bases from V and 4 bases from J, with 16 bases between. CDR3 sequence reads: CASSSPTVFGTEAFF. The CDR3 region has the DNA TGTGCCAGCAGTTCCCCGACAGTCTTTGGCACTGAAGCTTTCTTT.

The count of this clone is one. This chain uses TRBV28 with TRBJ1-2, with TRBD1 identical over 7 bases. The trim removed 7 bases at V and 8 bases at J, leaving 10 bases unmatched. The CDR3 has 13 amino acids. Per the germline V gene, CDR1 is MDHEN and CDR2 is SYDVKM. The CDR3 reads CASIQGGSQGYTF. In nucleotides, the CDR3 is TGTGCCAGCATTCAGGGGGGCTCGCAGGGCTACACCTTC.